The present TCR beta chain was sequenced within a study of shared clonotypes between healthy human individuals. Donation came from healthy HIV-negative adults that had no recent acute infections or vaccinations. Repertoires were generated with immunoSEQ multiplex PCR, while TCRdb's copy carries only in-frame clones and drops some. There are some 2,000,000 clones in the sample; under 97% occur only once, and around 0.13% lies in the top ten. This TCR derives from a man aged 18-30 years in good health. Specimen: naive CD4+ T cells sorted from blood. Regarding subset: CD45RA+ positively selected.

The CDR3 region is CAISESPLSLGFTGKNIQYF. In DNA form, the CDR3 reads TGTGCCATCAGTGAGTCGCCCCTCTCGCTCGGGTTTACCGGGAAAAACATTCAGTACTTC. The chain carries TRBV10-3 and TRBJ2-4; no clear D gene. Germline V CDR1 and CDR2: ENHRY, SYGVKD. The V end was cut by 0 bases, the J end by 4 bases, with 25 bases between. The CDR3 totals 20 residues.